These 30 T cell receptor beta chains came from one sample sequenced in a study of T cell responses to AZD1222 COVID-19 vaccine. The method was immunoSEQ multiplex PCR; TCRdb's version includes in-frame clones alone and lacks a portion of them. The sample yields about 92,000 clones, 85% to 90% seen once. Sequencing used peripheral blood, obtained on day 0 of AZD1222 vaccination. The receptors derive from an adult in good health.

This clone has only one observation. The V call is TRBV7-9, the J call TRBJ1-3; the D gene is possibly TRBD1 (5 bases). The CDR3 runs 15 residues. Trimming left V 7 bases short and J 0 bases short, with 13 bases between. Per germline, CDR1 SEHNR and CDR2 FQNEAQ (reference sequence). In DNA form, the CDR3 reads TGTGCCAGCACTAGCGGGGACTTCTCTGGAAACACCATATATTTT. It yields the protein CASTSGDFSGNTIYF.

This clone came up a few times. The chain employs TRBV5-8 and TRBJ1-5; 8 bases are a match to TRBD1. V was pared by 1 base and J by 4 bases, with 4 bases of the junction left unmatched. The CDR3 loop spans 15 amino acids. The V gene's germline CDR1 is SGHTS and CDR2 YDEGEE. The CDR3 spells CASSLLDRANQPQHF. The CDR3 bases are TGTGCCAGCAGCTTGCTGGACAGGGCGAATCAGCCCCAGCATTTT.

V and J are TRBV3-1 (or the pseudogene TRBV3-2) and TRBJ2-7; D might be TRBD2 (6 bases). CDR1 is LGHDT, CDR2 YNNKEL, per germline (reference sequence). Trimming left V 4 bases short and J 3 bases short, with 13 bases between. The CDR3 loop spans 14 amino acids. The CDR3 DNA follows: TGTGCCAGCAGCCTTAACGGCGGGAACTACGAGCAGTACTTC. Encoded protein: CASSLNGGNYEQYF.

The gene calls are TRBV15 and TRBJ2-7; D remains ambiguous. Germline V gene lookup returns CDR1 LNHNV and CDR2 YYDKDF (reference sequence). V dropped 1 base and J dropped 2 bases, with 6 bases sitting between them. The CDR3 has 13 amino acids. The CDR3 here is CATSRGTPYEQYF. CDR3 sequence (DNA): TGTGCCACCAGCAGAGGAACCCCCTACGAGCAGTACTTC.

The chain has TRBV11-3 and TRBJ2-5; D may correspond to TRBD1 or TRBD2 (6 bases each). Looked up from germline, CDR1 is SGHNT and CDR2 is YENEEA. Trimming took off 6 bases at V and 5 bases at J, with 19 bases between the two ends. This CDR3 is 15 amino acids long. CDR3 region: CASSSGPTGAETQYF. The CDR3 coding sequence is TGTGCCAGCAGTTCCGGTCCAACGGGGGCGGAGACCCAGTACTTC.

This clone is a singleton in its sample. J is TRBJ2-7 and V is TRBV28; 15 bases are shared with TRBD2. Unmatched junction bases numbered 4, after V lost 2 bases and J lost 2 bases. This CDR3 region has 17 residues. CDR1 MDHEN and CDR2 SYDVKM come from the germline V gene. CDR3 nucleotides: TGTGCCAGCAGTTTAGGACTAGCGGGAGGGCGTCCCTACGAGCAGTACTTC. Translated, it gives CASSLGLAGGRPYEQYF.

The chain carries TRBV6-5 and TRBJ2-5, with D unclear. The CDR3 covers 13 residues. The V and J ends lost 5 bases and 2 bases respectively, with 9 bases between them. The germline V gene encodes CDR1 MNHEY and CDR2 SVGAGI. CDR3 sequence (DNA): TGTGCCAGCAGTCGAACAGTACAAGAGACCCAGTACTTC. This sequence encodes CASSRTVQETQYF.

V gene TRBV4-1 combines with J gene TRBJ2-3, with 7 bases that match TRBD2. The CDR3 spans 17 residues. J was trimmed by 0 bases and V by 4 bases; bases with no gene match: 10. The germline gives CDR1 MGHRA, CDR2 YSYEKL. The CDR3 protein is CASSPTGGGSSTDTQYF. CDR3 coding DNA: TGCGCCAGCAGCCCTACGGGAGGTGGATCTAGCACAGATACGCAGTATTTT.

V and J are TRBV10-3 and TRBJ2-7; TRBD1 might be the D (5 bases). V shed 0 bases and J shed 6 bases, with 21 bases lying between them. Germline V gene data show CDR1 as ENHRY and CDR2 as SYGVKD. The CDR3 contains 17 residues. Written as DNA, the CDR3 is TGTGCCATCAGTGAGTCTGCTGGGGCAGGGAATACAGCCGAGCAGTACTTC. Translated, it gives CAISESAGAGNTAEQYF.

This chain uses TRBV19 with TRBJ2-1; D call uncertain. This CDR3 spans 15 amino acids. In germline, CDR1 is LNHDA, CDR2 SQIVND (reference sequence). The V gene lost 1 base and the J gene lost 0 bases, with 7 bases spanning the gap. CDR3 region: CASSIVQSSYNEQFF. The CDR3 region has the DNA TGTGCCAGTAGTATAGTGCAGAGCTCCTACAATGAGCAGTTCTTC.

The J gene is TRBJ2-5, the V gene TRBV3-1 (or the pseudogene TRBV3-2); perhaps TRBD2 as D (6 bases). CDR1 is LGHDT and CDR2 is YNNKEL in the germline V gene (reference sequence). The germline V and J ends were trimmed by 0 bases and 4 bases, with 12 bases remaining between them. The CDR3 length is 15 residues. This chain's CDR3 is CASSQDGGTRETQYF. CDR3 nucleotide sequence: TGTGCCAGCAGCCAAGACGGCGGGACGCGAGAGACCCAGTACTTC.

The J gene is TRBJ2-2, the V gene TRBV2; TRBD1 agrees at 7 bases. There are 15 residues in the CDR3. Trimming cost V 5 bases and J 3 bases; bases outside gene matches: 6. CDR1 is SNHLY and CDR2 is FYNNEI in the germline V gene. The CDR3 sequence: CASSRQGSDTGELFF. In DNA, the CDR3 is TGTGCCAGCAGTAGACAGGGTTCGGACACCGGGGAGCTGTTTTTT.

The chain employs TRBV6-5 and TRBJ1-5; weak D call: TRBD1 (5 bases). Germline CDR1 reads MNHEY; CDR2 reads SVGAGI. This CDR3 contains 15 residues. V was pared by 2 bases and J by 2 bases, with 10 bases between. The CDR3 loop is CASSYERDGNQPQHF. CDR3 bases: TGTGCCAGCAGTTACGAGCGGGACGGCAATCAGCCCCAGCATTTT.

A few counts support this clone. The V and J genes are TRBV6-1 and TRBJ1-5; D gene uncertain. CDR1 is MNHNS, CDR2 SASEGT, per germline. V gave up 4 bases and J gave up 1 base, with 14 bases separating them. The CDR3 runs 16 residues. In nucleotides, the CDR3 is TGTGCCAGCAGTGGGGAAGGGCTGTTGAGCAATCAGCCCCAGCATTTT. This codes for CASSGEGLLSNQPQHF.

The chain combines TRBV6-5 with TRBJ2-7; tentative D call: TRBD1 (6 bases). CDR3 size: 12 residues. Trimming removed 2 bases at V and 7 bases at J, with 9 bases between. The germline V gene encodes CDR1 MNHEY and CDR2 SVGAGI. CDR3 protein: CASSYPRGEQYF. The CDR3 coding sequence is TGTGCCAGCAGTTACCCCAGGGGAGAGCAGTACTTC.

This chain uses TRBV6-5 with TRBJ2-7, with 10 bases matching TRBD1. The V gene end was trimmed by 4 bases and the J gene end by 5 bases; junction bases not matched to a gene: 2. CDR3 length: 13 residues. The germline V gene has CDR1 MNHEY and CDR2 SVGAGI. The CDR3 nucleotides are TGTGCCAGCAGTTTCGGACAGGGGGACGAGCAGTACTTC. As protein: CASSFGQGDEQYF.

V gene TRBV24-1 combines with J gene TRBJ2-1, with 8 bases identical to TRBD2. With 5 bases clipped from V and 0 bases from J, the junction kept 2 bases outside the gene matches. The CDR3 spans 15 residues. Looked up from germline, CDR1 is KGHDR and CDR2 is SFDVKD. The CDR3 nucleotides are TGTGCCACCAGTGCTGCGGGAGGCTCCTACAATGAGCAGTTCTTC. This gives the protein CATSAAGGSYNEQFF.

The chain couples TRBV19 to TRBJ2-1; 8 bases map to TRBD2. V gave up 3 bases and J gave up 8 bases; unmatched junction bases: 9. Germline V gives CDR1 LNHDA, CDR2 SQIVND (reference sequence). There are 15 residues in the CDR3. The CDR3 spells CASSIRALAGDEQFF. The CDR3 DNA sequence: TGTGCCAGTAGTATTAGGGCGCTAGCGGGTGATGAGCAGTTCTTC.

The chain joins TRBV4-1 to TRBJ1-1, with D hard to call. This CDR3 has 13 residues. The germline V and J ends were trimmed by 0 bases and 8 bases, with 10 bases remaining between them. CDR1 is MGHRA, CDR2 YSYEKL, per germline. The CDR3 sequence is CASSQDLPVEAFF. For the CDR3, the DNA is TGCGCCAGCAGCCAAGATTTGCCTGTCGAAGCTTTCTTT.

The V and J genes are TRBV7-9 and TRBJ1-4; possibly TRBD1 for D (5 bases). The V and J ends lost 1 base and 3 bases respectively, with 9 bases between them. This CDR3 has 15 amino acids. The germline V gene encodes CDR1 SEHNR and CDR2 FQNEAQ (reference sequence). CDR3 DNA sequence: TGTGCCAGCAGCTTAGGCAGGGTTCCTAATGAAAAACTGTTTTTT. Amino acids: CASSLGRVPNEKLFF.

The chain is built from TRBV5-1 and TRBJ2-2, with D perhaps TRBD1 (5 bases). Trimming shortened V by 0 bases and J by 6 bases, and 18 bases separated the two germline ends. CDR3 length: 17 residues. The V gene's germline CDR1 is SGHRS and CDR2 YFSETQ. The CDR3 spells CASSLEGSSGRPGELFF. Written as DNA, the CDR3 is TGCGCCAGCAGCTTGGAGGGGTCTAGTGGTCGTCCCGGGGAGCTGTTTTTT.

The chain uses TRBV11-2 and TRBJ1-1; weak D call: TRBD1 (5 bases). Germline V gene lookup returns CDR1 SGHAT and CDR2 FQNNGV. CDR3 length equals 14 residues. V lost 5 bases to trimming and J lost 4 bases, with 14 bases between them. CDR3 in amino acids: CASSPGRVVTEAFF. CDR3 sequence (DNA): TGTGCCAGCAGCCCGGGCAGGGTAGTCACTGAAGCTTTCTTT.

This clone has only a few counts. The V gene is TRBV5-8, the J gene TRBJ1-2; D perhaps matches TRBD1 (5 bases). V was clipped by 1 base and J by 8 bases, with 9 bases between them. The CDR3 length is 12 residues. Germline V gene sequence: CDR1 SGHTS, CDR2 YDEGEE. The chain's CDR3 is CASSLQGPGYTF. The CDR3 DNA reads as TGTGCCAGCAGCTTGCAGGGCCCCGGCTACACCTTC.

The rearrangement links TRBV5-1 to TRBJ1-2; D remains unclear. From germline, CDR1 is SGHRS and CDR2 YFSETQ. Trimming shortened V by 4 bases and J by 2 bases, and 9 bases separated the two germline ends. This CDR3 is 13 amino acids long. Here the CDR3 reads CASSAGENYGYTF. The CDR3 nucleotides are TGCGCCAGCAGCGCAGGAGAGAACTATGGCTACACCTTC.

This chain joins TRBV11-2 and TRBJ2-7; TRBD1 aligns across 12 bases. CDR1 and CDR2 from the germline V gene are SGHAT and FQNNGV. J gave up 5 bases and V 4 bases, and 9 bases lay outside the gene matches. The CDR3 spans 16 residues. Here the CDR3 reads CASSSHGTGGFDEQYF. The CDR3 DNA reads TGTGCCAGCAGCTCTCACGGGACAGGGGGCTTTGACGAGCAGTACTTC.

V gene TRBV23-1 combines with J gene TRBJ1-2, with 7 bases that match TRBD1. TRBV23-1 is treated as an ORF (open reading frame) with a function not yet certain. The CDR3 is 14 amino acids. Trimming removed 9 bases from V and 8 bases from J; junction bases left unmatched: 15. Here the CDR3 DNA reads TGCGCCAGGGGACCGGGACAGATGATTTTCGGCTACACCTTC. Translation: CARGPGQMIFGYTF.

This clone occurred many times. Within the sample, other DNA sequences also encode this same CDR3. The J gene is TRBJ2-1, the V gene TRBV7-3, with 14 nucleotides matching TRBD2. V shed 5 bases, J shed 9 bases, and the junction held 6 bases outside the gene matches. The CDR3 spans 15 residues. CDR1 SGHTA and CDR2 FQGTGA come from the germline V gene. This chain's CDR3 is CASSLSGLAGGEQFF. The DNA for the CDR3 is TGTGCCAGCAGCCTCAGCGGACTAGCGGGAGGTGAGCAGTTCTTC.

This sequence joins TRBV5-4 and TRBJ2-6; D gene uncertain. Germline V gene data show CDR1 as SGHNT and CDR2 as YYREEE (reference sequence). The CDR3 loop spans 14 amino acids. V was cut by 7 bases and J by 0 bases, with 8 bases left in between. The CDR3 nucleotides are TGTGCCAGCGCTAGGACCTCTGGGGCCAACGTCCTGACTTTC. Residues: CASARTSGANVLTF.

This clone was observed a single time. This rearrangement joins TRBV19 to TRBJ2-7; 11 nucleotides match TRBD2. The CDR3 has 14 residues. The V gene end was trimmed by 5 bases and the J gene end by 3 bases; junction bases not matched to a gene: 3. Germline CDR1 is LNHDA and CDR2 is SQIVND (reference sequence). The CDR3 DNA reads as TGTGCCAGTAGTGCAACTAGCGGGGGCTACGAGCAGTACTTC. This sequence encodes CASSATSGGYEQYF. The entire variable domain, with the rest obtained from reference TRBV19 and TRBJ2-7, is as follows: DGGITQSPKYLFRKEGQNVTLSCEQNLNHDAMYWYRQDPGQGLRLIYYSQIVNDFQKGDIAEGYSVSREKKESFPLTVTSAQKNPTAFYLCASSATSGGYEQYFGPGTRLTVT.

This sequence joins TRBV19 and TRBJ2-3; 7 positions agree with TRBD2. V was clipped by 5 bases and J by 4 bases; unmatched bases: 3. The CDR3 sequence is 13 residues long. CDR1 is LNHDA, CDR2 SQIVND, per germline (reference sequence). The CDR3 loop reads CASSFGRADTQYF. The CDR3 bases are TGTGCCAGTAGTTTTGGGAGGGCAGATACGCAGTATTTT.